The 2 T cell receptor beta chains reported below all come from one sample, sequenced in a study of early T cells in non-severe SARS-CoV-2 infection. TCRdb re-called the 5' RACE reads through MiXCR, storing one row per CDR3 protein. The table has 55,000 to 75,000 distinct CDR3 sequences, 10% seen once. The specimen comprised whole blood, sampled at baseline. Receptors were obtained from an adult who was a healthcare worker with PCR-confirmed SARS-CoV-2 infection or an uninfected control (not recorded which).

The chain couples TRBV7-2 to TRBJ1-2; D is undetermined. Germline CDR1 reads SGHTA; CDR2 reads FQGNSA. The V gene lost 5 bases and the J gene lost 2 bases, with 6 bases spanning the gap. The CDR3 sequence is 12 residues long. The CDR3 nucleotides are TGTGCCAGCAGCCCCGGAAACTATGGCTACACCTTC. Its protein product is CASSPGNYGYTF.

There are a few counts of this clonotype. The chain has TRBV27 and TRBJ1-1, with 7 nucleotides matching TRBD1. V shed 3 bases and J 0 bases; nucleotides not matched to a gene: 4. CDR3 length equals 15 residues. CDR1 is MNHEY, CDR2 SMNVEV, per germline (reference sequence). This CDR3 is CASSLRDRLNTEAFF. The CDR3 DNA reads TGTGCCAGCAGTTTGAGGGACAGACTGAACACTGAAGCTTTCTTT.